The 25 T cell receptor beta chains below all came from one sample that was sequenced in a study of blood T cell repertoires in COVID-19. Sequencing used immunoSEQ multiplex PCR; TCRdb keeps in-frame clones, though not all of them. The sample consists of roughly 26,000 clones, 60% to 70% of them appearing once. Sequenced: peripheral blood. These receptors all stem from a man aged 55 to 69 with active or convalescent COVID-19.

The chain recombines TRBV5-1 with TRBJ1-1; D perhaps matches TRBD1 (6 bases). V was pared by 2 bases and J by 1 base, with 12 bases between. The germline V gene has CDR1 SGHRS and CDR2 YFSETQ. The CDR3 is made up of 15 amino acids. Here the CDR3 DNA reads TGCGCCAGCAGCTTACAGGGTGTGAGGAACACTGAAGCTTTCTTT. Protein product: CASSLQGVRNTEAFF.

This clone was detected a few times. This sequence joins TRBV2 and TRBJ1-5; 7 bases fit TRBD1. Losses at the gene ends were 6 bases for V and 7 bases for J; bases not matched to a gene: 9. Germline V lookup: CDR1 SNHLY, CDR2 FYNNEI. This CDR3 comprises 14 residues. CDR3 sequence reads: CASRSTGAGQPQHF. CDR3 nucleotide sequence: TGTGCCAGCAGGTCCACAGGGGCCGGCCAGCCCCAGCATTTT.

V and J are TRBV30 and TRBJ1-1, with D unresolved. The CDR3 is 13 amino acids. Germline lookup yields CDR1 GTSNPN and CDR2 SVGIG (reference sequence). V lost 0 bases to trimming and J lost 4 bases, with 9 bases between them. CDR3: CAWSVEARTEAFF. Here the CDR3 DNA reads TGTGCCTGGAGTGTGGAGGCTCGCACTGAAGCTTTCTTT.

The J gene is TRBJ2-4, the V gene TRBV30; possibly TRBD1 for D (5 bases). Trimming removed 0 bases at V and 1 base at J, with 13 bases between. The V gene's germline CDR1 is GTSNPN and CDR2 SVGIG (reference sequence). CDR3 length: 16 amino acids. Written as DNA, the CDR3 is TGTGCCTGGAGTGTATTTGGGCAGGGTGCCAAAAACATTCAGTACTTC. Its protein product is CAWSVFGQGAKNIQYF.

CDR3 residues: CASSLDLAGGRYQETQYF. The CDR3 coding sequence is TGCGCCAGCAGCTTGGATCTAGCGGGGGGGCGATACCAAGAGACCCAGTACTTC. This chain links TRBV5-1 with TRBJ2-5; 12 nucleotides line up with TRBD2. The V and J ends lost 0 bases and 0 bases, in that order; junction bases with no gene match: 6. Germline lookup yields CDR1 SGHRS and CDR2 YFSETQ. CDR3 length: 18 amino acids. The entire variable domain, with the rest obtained from reference TRBV5-1 and TRBJ2-5, is as follows: KAGVTQTPRYLIKTRGQQVTLSCSPISGHRSVSWYQQTPGQGLQFLFEYFSETQRNKGNFPGRFSGRQFSNSRSEMNVSTLELGDSALYLCASSLDLAGGRYQETQYFGPGTRLLVL.

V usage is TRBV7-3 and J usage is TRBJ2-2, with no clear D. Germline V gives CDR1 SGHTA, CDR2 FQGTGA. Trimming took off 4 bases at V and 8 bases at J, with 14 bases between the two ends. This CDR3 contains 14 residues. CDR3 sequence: CASSSTSPGGELFF. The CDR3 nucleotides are TGTGCCAGCAGCTCAACGTCGCCCGGGGGGGAGCTGTTTTTT.

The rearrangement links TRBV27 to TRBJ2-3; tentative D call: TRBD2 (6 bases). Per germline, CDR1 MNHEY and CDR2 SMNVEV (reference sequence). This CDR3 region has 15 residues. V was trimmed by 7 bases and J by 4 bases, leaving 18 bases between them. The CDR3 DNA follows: TGTGCCAGCAACCCGACTAGTCTTAAGGCAGATACGCAGTATTTT. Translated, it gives CASNPTSLKADTQYF.

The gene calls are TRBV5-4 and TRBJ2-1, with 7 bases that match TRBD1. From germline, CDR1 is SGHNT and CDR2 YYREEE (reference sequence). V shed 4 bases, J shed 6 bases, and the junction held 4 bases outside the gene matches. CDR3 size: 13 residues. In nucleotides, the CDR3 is TGTGCCAGCAGCCGGGACAGAAGCAATGAGCAGTTCTTC. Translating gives CASSRDRSNEQFF.

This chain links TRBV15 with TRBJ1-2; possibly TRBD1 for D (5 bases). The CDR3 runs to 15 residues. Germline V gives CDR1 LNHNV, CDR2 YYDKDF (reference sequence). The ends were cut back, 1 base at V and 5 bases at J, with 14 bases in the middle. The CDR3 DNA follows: TGTGCCACCAGCAGAGCCGCCTGGGGGGGTTATGGCTACACCTTC. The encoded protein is CATSRAAWGGYGYTF. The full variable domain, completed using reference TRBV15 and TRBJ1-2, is DAMVIQNPRYQVTQFGKPVTLSCSQTLNHNVMYWYQQKSSQAPKLLFHYYDKDFNNEADTPDNFQSRRPNTSFCFLDIRSPGLGDTAMYLCATSRAAWGGYGYTFGSGTRLTVV.

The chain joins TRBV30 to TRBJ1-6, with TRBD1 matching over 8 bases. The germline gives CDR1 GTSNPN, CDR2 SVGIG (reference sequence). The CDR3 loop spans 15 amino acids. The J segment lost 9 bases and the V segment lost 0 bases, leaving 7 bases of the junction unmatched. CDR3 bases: TGTGCCTGGAGTGTACCGACAGGGGCCGCTTCACCCCTCCACTTT. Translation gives CAWSVPTGAASPLHF.

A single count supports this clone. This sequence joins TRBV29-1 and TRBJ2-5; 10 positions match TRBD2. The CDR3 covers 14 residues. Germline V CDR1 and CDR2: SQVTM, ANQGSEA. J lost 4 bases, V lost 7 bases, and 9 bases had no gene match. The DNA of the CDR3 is TGCAGCGCCGCTAGCGGGAGTAGGGGAGAGACCCAGTACTTC. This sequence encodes CSAASGSRGETQYF. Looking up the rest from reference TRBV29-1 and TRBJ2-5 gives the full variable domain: SAVISQKPSRDICQRGTSLTIQCQVDSQVTMMFWYRQQPGQSLTLIATANQGSEATYESGFVIDKFPISRPNLTFSTLTVSNMSPEDSSIYLCSAASGSRGETQYFGPGTRLLVL.

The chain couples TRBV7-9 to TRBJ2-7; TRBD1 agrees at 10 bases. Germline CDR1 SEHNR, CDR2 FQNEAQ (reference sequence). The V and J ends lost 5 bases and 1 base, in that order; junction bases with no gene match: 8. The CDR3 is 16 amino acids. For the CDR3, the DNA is TGTGCCAGCAGCAGGCAGACAGGGGGCGCGTCCTACGAGCAGTACTTC. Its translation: CASSRQTGGASYEQYF.

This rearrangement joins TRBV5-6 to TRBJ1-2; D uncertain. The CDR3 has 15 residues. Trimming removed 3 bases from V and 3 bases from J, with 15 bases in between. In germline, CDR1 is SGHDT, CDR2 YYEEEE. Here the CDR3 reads CASSSPLSADYGYTF. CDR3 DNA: TGTGCCAGCAGCTCGCCCCTCTCGGCGGACTATGGCTACACCTTC.

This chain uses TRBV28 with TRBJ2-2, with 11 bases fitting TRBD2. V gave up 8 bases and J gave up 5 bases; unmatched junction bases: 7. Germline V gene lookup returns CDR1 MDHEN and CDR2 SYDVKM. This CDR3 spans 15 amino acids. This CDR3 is CASGETSGGTGELFF. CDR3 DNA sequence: TGTGCCAGCGGGGAAACTAGCGGGGGTACCGGGGAGCTGTTTTTT.

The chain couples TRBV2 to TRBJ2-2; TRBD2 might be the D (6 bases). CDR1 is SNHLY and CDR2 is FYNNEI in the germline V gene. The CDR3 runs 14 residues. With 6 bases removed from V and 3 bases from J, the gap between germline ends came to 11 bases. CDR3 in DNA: TGTGCCAGCAGGGGGGACTCCTACACCGGGGAGCTGTTTTTT. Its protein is CASRGDSYTGELFF.

CDR3 sequence: CASSARAGSTDTQYF. CDR3 sequence (DNA): TGCGCCAGCAGCGCCAGGGCGGGGAGCACAGATACGCAGTATTTT. V is TRBV5-1 and J is TRBJ2-3; weak D call: TRBD2 (6 bases). Germline V gene sequence: CDR1 SGHRS, CDR2 YFSETQ. V dropped 4 bases and J dropped 0 bases, with 12 bases sitting between them. The CDR3 covers 15 residues.

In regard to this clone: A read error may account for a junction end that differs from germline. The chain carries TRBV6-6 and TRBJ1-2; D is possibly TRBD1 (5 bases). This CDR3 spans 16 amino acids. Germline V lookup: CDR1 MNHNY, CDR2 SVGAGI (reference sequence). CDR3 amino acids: CASSDSFDSLNYGYTF. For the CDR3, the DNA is TGTGCCAGCAGTGACTCCTTCGACAGCCTCAACTATGGCTACACCTTC.

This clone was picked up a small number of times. The CDR3, as DNA: TGTGCCAGCAGCCGAGAAAGCGGGGGGAATTCACCCCTCCACTTT. Protein: CASSRESGGNSPLHF. The J gene is TRBJ1-6, the V gene TRBV4-2; D possibly corresponds to TRBD1 (5 bases). This CDR3 has 15 residues. The germline V and J ends were trimmed by 4 bases and 7 bases, with 14 bases remaining between them. CDR1 and CDR2 from the germline V gene are LGHNA and YNFKEQ.

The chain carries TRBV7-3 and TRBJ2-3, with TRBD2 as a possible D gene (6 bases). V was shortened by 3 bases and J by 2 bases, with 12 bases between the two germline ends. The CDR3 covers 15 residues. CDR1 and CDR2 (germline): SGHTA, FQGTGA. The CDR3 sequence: CASSLNSGYTDTQYF. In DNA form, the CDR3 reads TGTGCCAGCAGCTTGAATAGCGGCTACACAGATACGCAGTATTTT.

The CDR3, as DNA: TGTGCCAGCACCTCGAGCGTGGGGCAGGTAGGGACTGAAGCTTTCTTT. As protein: CASTSSVGQVGTEAFF. The chain carries TRBV25-1 and TRBJ1-1; the D gene is possibly TRBD1 (5 bases). The CDR3 loop spans 16 amino acids. Germline assignment: CDR1 MGHDK and CDR2 SYGVNS. The germline V and J ends were trimmed by 7 bases and 5 bases, with 23 bases remaining between them. Variable domain in full (rest from reference TRBV25-1 and TRBJ1-1): EADIYQTPRYLVIGTGKKITLECSQTMGHDKMYWYQQDPGMELHLIHYSYGVNSTEKGDLSSESTVSRIRTEHFPLTLESARPSHTSQYLCASTSSVGQVGTEAFFGQGTRLTVV.

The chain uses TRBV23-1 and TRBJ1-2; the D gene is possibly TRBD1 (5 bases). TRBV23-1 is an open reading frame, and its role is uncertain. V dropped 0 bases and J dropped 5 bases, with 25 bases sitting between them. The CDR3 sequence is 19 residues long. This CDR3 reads CASSQSERTTRVYRYGYTF. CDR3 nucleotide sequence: TGCGCCAGCAGTCAATCTGAACGGACAACCAGGGTATACCGTTATGGCTACACCTTC.

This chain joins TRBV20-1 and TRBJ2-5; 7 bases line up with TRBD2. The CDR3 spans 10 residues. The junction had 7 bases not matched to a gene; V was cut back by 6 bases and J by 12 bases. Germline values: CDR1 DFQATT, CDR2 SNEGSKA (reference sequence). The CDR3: CSAGLGGEYF. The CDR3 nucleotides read TGCAGTGCAGGGTTGGGGGGGGAGTACTTC.

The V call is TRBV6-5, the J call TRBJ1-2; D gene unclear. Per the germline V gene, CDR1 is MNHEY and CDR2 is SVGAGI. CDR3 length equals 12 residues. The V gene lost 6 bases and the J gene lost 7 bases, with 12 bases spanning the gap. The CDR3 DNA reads TGTGCCAGCAGGTTTCGTGTCGGTGGCTACACCTTC. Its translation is CASRFRVGGYTF.

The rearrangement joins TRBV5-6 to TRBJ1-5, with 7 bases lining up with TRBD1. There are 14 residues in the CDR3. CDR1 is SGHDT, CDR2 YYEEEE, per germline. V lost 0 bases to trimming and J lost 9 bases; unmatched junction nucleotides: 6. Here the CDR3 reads CASSLGDSQRPQHF. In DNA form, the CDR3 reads TGTGCCAGCAGCTTGGGGGACAGCCAGAGGCCCCAGCATTTT. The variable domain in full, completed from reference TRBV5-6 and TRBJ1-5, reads DAGVTQSPTHLIKTRGQQVTLRCSPKSGHDTVSWYQQALGQGPQFIFQYYEEEERQRGNFPDRFSGHQFPNYSSELNVNALLLGDSALYLCASSLGDSQRPQHFGDGTRLSIL.

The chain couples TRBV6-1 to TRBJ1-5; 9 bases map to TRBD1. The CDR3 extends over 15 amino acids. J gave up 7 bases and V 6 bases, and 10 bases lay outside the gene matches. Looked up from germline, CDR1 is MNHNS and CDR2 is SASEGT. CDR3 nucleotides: TGTGCCAGCAGGTCCGAACAGGGGGCAGGACAGCCCCAGCATTTT. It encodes CASRSEQGAGQPQHF.